Each of the 28 T cell receptor beta chains below was sequenced from the same sample in a study of blood T cell repertoires in COVID-19. Using immunoSEQ multiplex PCR, the repertoire was profiled, and TCRdb retains in-frame clones only, with some absent. The table includes just over 650,000 clones, approximately 90% detected once. The specimen was peripheral blood. The receptors stem from a woman between 18 and 29 years old with acute or convalescent COVID-19.

V usage is TRBV5-1 and J usage is TRBJ2-5; D gene ambiguous. Trimming shortened V by 0 bases and J by 0 bases, and 15 bases separated the two germline ends. Per germline, CDR1 SGHRS and CDR2 YFSETQ. The CDR3 length is 17 residues. The CDR3 region is CASSLAKGGTYQETQYF. CDR3 in DNA: TGCGCCAGCAGCTTGGCCAAAGGCGGAACGTACCAAGAGACCCAGTACTTC. Filled out from reference TRBV5-1 and TRBJ2-5, the complete variable domain reads KAGVTQTPRYLIKTRGQQVTLSCSPISGHRSVSWYQQTPGQGLQFLFEYFSETQRNKGNFPGRFSGRQFSNSRSEMNVSTLELGDSALYLCASSLAKGGTYQETQYFGPGTRLLVL.

This clone came up once. This sequence joins TRBV19 and TRBJ1-5, with a weak D call TRBD1 (5 bases). Trimming took 3 bases from V and 4 from J, leaving 7 bases between them. The CDR3 runs to 13 residues. Germline V CDR1 and CDR2: LNHDA, SQIVND (reference sequence). The CDR3 sequence is CASSMEGNQPQHF. The CDR3 coding sequence is TGTGCCAGTAGTATGGAGGGGAATCAGCCCCAGCATTTT.

The chain joins TRBV5-1 to TRBJ1-2, with a weak D call TRBD1 (6 bases). The CDR3 loop spans 15 amino acids. Germline V gives CDR1 SGHRS, CDR2 YFSETQ. V lost 0 bases, J lost 4 bases, and 13 bases lay in between. The CDR3 DNA reads TGCGCCAGCAGCTTGGCGATAGGACAGACCTATGGCTACACCTTC. It specifies CASSLAIGQTYGYTF. The full variable domain, its missing parts supplied by reference TRBV5-1 and TRBJ1-2, is KAGVTQTPRYLIKTRGQQVTLSCSPISGHRSVSWYQQTPGQGLQFLFEYFSETQRNKGNFPGRFSGRQFSNSRSEMNVSTLELGDSALYLCASSLAIGQTYGYTFGSGTRLTVV.

The CDR3 DNA follows: TGTGCCAGCAGCCTCTGGACTAGCGGGGGGCCCTACCAAGAGACCCAGTACTTC. It yields the protein CASSLWTSGGPYQETQYF. The chain links TRBV7-9 to TRBJ2-5, with 14 bases lining up with TRBD2. The CDR3 consists of 18 residues. The V gene end was trimmed by 5 bases and the J gene end by 0 bases; junction bases not matched to a gene: 8. Germline lookup yields CDR1 SEHNR and CDR2 FQNEAQ (reference sequence).

V gene TRBV9 combines with J gene TRBJ2-2; TRBD2 might be the D (5 bases). Per the germline V gene, CDR1 is SGDLS and CDR2 is YYNGEE. Trimming took 3 bases from V and 2 from J, leaving 17 bases between them. The CDR3 spans 17 residues. CDR3 in DNA: TGTGCCAGCAGCGCCCCTATCGAGGGATCAAACACCGGGGAGCTGTTTTTT. Protein sequence: CASSAPIEGSNTGELFF.

V usage is TRBV14 and J usage is TRBJ1-1, with D unclear. V lost 0 bases, J lost 0 bases, and 17 bases lay in between. The CDR3 spans 18 residues. Germline V gene lookup returns CDR1 SGHDN and CDR2 FVKESK. The chain's CDR3 is CASSQDSGRTFLNTEAFF. In DNA, the CDR3 is TGTGCCAGCAGCCAAGATTCCGGGAGAACCTTTTTGAACACTGAAGCTTTCTTT. The complete variable domain, with remaining parts taken from reference TRBV14 and TRBJ1-1, reads EAGVTQFPSHSVIEKGQTVTLRCDPISGHDNLYWYRRVMGKEIKFLLHFVKESKQDESGMPNNRFLAERTGGTYSTLKVQPAELEDSGVYFCASSQDSGRTFLNTEAFFGQGTRLTVV.

The rearrangement joins TRBV5-5 to TRBJ1-3, with a weak D call TRBD1 (6 bases). Germline values: CDR1 SGHKS, CDR2 YYEKEE (reference sequence). This CDR3 contains 16 residues. Trimming removed 0 bases at V and 0 bases at J, with 10 bases between. The CDR3 protein is CASSLAHRVSGNTIYF. CDR3 nucleotide sequence: TGTGCCAGCAGCTTGGCCCACAGGGTCTCTGGAAACACCATATATTTT. Based on the CDR3 plus reference TRBV5-5 and TRBJ1-3, the full variable domain is DAGVTQSPTHLIKTRGQQVTLRCSPISGHKSVSWYQQVLGQGPQFIFQYYEKEERGRGNFPDRFSARQFPNYSSELNVNALLLGDSALYLCASSLAHRVSGNTIYFGEGSWLTVV.

The chain combines TRBV19 with TRBJ1-2, with 7 nucleotides matching TRBD1. Germline CDR1 LNHDA, CDR2 SQIVND (reference sequence). The CDR3 runs to 13 residues. The V gene end was trimmed by 3 bases and the J gene end by 8 bases; junction bases not matched to a gene: 6. In DNA, the CDR3 is TGTGCCAGTAGTATTAGGGACAGTACCGGCTACACCTTC. It specifies CASSIRDSTGYTF.

This chain joins TRBV5-1 and TRBJ1-1; D gene ambiguous. The V and J ends lost 4 bases and 0 bases respectively, with 10 bases between them. The germline CDR1 and CDR2 sequences are SGHRS and YFSETQ. The CDR3 sequence is 14 residues long. The CDR3 DNA sequence: TGCGCCAGCAGCCCGACAACCATGAACACTGAAGCTTTCTTT. Encoded protein: CASSPTTMNTEAFF. Based on the CDR3 plus reference TRBV5-1 and TRBJ1-1, the full variable domain is KAGVTQTPRYLIKTRGQQVTLSCSPISGHRSVSWYQQTPGQGLQFLFEYFSETQRNKGNFPGRFSGRQFSNSRSEMNVSTLELGDSALYLCASSPTTMNTEAFFGQGTRLTVV.

In nucleotides, the CDR3 is TGCAGCGTTGAAGCCCTAGCGAGGGCAAGTTATGAGCAGTTCTTC. This codes for CSVEALARASYEQFF. The gene calls are TRBV29-1 and TRBJ2-1; D possibly corresponds to TRBD2 (6 bases). Deletions cut 1 base from V and 8 bases from J, with 18 bases between. This CDR3 contains 15 residues. Germline V CDR1 and CDR2: SQVTM, ANQGSEA.

The chain uses TRBV10-3 and TRBJ1-4; D might be TRBD1 (6 bases). Trimming removed 3 bases at V and 6 bases at J, with 17 bases between. This CDR3 contains 16 residues. From germline, CDR1 is ENHRY and CDR2 SYGVKD. The DNA of the CDR3 is TGTGCCATCAGTGACCTCCCGGGGGGGCGGGATGAAAAACTGTTTTTT. Protein product: CAISDLPGGRDEKLFF.

This chain connects TRBV11-3 to TRBJ1-6; TRBD1 agrees at 7 bases. The ends lost 1 base at V and 10 bases at J; junction bases unmatched: 1. CDR3 length: 13 amino acids. In germline, CDR1 is SGHNT, CDR2 YENEEA. The CDR3 loop is CASSLVQGSPLHF. The DNA of the CDR3 is TGTGCCAGCAGCTTAGTACAGGGGTCACCCCTCCACTTT.

This clone was seen only a few times. The chain combines TRBV27 with TRBJ1-1, with 9 bases lining up with TRBD1. This CDR3 has 17 residues. CDR1 and CDR2 (germline): MNHEY, SMNVEV (reference sequence). V was pared by 3 bases and J by 5 bases, with 13 bases of the junction left unmatched. CDR3 protein: CASSFKLYGDRVTEAFF. In DNA, the CDR3 is TGTGCCAGCAGTTTCAAATTATACGGGGACAGGGTTACTGAAGCTTTCTTT.

V and J are TRBV6-6 and TRBJ2-2; D is undetermined. Per germline, CDR1 MNHNY and CDR2 SVGAGI (reference sequence). The ends were cut back, 0 bases at V and 6 bases at J, with 8 bases in the middle. This CDR3 contains 14 residues. The CDR3 bases are TGTGCCAGCAGTTACTCGGTCGGGTCCGGGGAGCTGTTTTTT. Its protein is CASSYSVGSGELFF.

This rearrangement joins TRBV14 to TRBJ1-5; 8 bases are shared with TRBD1. This CDR3 region has 19 residues. V shed 0 bases, J shed 4 bases, and the junction held 14 bases outside the gene matches. CDR1 and CDR2 from the germline V gene are SGHDN and FVKESK. CDR3 sequence: CASSQEWRDRSLYNQPQHF. The CDR3 coding sequence is TGTGCCAGCAGCCAAGAATGGCGGGACAGGAGTCTATATAATCAGCCCCAGCATTTT.

The chain employs TRBV19 and TRBJ1-2; TRBD1 matches at 7 bases. CDR1 LNHDA and CDR2 SQIVND come from the germline V gene (reference sequence). The CDR3 sequence is 16 residues long. The junction had 12 bases not matched to a gene; V was cut back by 3 bases and J by 5 bases. The CDR3 nucleotides read TGTGCCAGTAGTATCCCAAGACCGGGACAGAGATATGGCTACACCTTC. This gives the protein CASSIPRPGQRYGYTF.

This chain joins TRBV6-5 and TRBJ1-2; no reliable D call. The germline gives CDR1 MNHEY, CDR2 SVGAGI. V gave up 4 bases and J gave up 8 bases, with 8 bases separating them. There are 11 residues in the CDR3. This CDR3 is CASSSFEGYTF. Here the CDR3 DNA reads TGTGCCAGCAGTTCTTTCGAGGGCTACACCTTC.

This chain links TRBV5-1 with TRBJ2-7; 7 bases agree with TRBD1. The V gene end was trimmed by 0 bases and the J gene end by 6 bases; junction bases not matched to a gene: 9. The CDR3 covers 15 residues. Germline V CDR1 and CDR2: SGHRS, YFSETQ. CDR3 region: CASSLVSDGTVEQYF. CDR3 in DNA: TGCGCCAGCAGCTTGGTTAGCGACGGGACAGTCGAGCAGTACTTC.

The chain uses TRBV11-3 and TRBJ1-2; TRBD1 aligns across 7 bases. The CDR3 length is 16 residues. Germline V gene data show CDR1 as SGHNT and CDR2 as YENEEA. With 5 bases clipped from V and 6 bases from J, the junction kept 15 bases outside the gene matches. In nucleotides, the CDR3 is TGTGCCAGCAGCGCTCGAAGAAAAGGACAGGATGATGGCTACACCTTC. Translating gives CASSARRKGQDDGYTF.

This rearrangement joins TRBV5-5 to TRBJ1-2; 9 bases map to TRBD1. The germline V gene encodes CDR1 SGHKS and CDR2 YYEKEE (reference sequence). Unmatched junction bases numbered 3, after V lost 4 bases and J lost 5 bases. The CDR3 extends over 13 amino acids. The CDR3 loop is CASSQDRGYGYTF. The DNA of the CDR3 is TGTGCCAGCAGCCAGGACAGGGGTTATGGCTACACCTTC. Supplemented by reference TRBV5-5 and TRBJ1-2, the full variable domain reads DAGVTQSPTHLIKTRGQQVTLRCSPISGHKSVSWYQQVLGQGPQFIFQYYEKEERGRGNFPDRFSARQFPNYSSELNVNALLLGDSALYLCASSQDRGYGYTFGSGTRLTVV.

V usage is TRBV6-4 and J usage is TRBJ2-3, with D maybe TRBD2 (6 bases). There are 16 residues in the CDR3. The V gene lost 0 bases and the J gene lost 2 bases, with 12 bases spanning the gap. CDR1 MRHNA and CDR2 SNTAGT come from the germline V gene. CDR3 region: CASSDSAGSSTDTQYF. The CDR3 DNA sequence: TGTGCCAGCAGTGACTCGGCGGGGTCCTCCACAGATACGCAGTATTTT.

This clone was found once. The chain carries TRBV6-5 and TRBJ1-1; D remains ambiguous. CDR1 is MNHEY, CDR2 SVGAGI, per germline. V was trimmed by 1 base and J by 9 bases, leaving 18 bases between them. The CDR3 consists of 15 residues. This chain's CDR3 is CASSYFSPANSKAFF. DNA of the CDR3: TGTGCCAGCAGTTACTTTTCCCCCGCAAACAGTAAAGCTTTCTTT.

The chain is built from TRBV5-1 and TRBJ1-2, with 7 bases fitting TRBD1. V trimming: 0 bases; J trimming: 8 bases; junction bases outside the gene matches: 7. The V gene's germline CDR1 is SGHRS and CDR2 YFSETQ. This CDR3 comprises 14 residues. The CDR3 region has the DNA TGCGCCAGCAGCTTGGATGGAGGGGGCTTCGGCTACACCTTC. Translated, it gives CASSLDGGGFGYTF.

The genes are TRBV14 and TRBJ1-4; TRBD1 is a possible D gene (5 bases). The germline CDR1 and CDR2 sequences are SGHDN and FVKESK. The CDR3 runs 16 residues. Trimming left V 1 base short and J 8 bases short, with 17 bases between. The CDR3 DNA sequence: TGTGCCAGCAGCCAAGCCCGGGGGGTCGTGGGGGAAAAACTGTTTTTT. Translated: CASSQARGVVGEKLFF.

This clone was observed once. J is TRBJ1-2 and V is TRBV28; TRBD1 might be the D (6 bases). This CDR3 region has 14 residues. The germline CDR1 and CDR2 sequences are MDHEN and SYDVKM. With 10 bases removed from V and 6 bases from J, the gap between germline ends came to 21 bases. The CDR3 nucleotides read TGTGCCAACCAGCCGGAGGACAGTTTTCATGGCTACACCTTC. It specifies CANQPEDSFHGYTF.

This chain links TRBV11-3 with TRBJ2-3; 13 bases are a match to TRBD2. Germline CDR1 reads SGHNT; CDR2 reads YENEEA. The V and J ends lost 5 bases and 6 bases, in that order; junction bases with no gene match: 5. CDR3 size: 15 residues. The CDR3 here is CASSRPGLAGDTQYF. As DNA, the CDR3 is TGTGCCAGCAGCCGGCCGGGACTAGCGGGGGATACGCAGTATTTT.

The chain is built from TRBV7-2 and TRBJ2-7, with 7 bases that match TRBD2. CDR1 is SGHTA and CDR2 is FQGNSA in the germline V gene. This CDR3 is 14 amino acids long. The junction had 9 bases not matched to a gene; V was cut back by 6 bases and J by 4 bases. The CDR3 DNA reads as TGTGCCAGCAGAAAAGATAGCGGGTTATACGAGCAGTACTTC. Translated: CASRKDSGLYEQYF.

This clone has just one count. The V call is TRBV6-2 or TRBV6-3, the J call TRBJ1-4, with TRBD1 identical over 7 bases. J gave up 4 bases and V 4 bases, and 6 bases lay outside the gene matches. The germline V gene has CDR1 MNHEY and CDR2 SVGEGT. CDR3 length equals 15 residues. This chain's CDR3 is CASSSRGQYNEKLFF. The DNA for the CDR3 is TGTGCCAGCAGTTCCAGGGGACAGTATAATGAAAAACTGTTTTTT.